The rows below give T cell receptor beta chains drawn from one sample of a study of beta chain features in type 1 diabetes. The protocol was immunoSEQ multiplex PCR, while the TCRdb copy is restricted to in-frame clones and leaves out a portion. The data hold about 160,000 clones, with 8.5% to 10% observed a single time. The sequenced sample consisted of central memory CD4+ T cells from blood. The source of these receptors is a woman in her 30s with type 1 diabetes. Both conserved end residues are part of each CDR3. The D gene is left open where the match is weak. The size field is filled for only some rows; it gives once, few, many or a size class.

v_call: TRBV2
d_call: TRBD1
j_call: TRBJ2-4
clone_size: few
cdr3_aa: CASSERQGAVKNIQYF
cdr3_nt: TGTGCCAGCAGTGAACGACAGGGGGCGGTCAAAAACATTCAGTACTTC

v_call: TRBV28
d_call: TRBD1
j_call: TRBJ2-7
clone_size: -
cdr3_aa: CASSSGQGASYEQYF
cdr3_nt: TGTGCCAGCAGTTCGGGGCAGGGGGCGTCATACGAGCAGTACTTC

v_call: TRBV10-3
d_call: -
j_call: TRBJ2-1
clone_size: -
cdr3_aa: CAISGTTALETYNEQFF
cdr3_nt: TGTGCCATCAGTGGCACCACGGCGCTAGAGACCTACAATGAGCAGTTCTTC

v_call: TRBV29-1
d_call: TRBD1
j_call: TRBJ2-7
clone_size: -
cdr3_aa: CSVGTGEPYEQYF
cdr3_nt: TGCAGCGTTGGGACAGGTGAACCCTACGAGCAGTACTTC

v_call: TRBV7-9
d_call: TRBD2
j_call: TRBJ2-3
clone_size: few
cdr3_aa: CASSSTPGLAGYTDTQYF
cdr3_nt: TGTGCCAGCAGCTCTACGCCGGGACTAGCGGGATACACAGATACGCAGTATTTT

v_call: TRBV4-2
d_call: TRBD2
j_call: TRBJ2-2
clone_size: few
cdr3_aa: CASSQEGLAVNTGELFF
cdr3_nt: TGTGCCAGCAGCCAAGAAGGACTAGCGGTGAACACCGGGGAGCTGTTTTTT

v_call: TRBV19
d_call: TRBD2
j_call: TRBJ2-1
clone_size: few
cdr3_aa: CASSIGSRGWASGRAHEQFF
cdr3_nt: TGTGCCAGTAGTATAGGCTCGAGGGGTTGGGCTAGCGGGAGGGCCCATGAGCAGTTCTTC

v_call: TRBV2
d_call: -
j_call: TRBJ2-5
clone_size: -
cdr3_aa: CASMREQGGETQYF
cdr3_nt: TGTGCCAGCATGAGGGAACAGGGCGGAGAGACCCAGTACTTC

v_call: TRBV5-1
d_call: -
j_call: TRBJ2-1
clone_size: -
cdr3_aa: CASSYGAGARHEQFF
cdr3_nt: TGCGCCAGCAGCTATGGGGCAGGGGCGCGTCATGAGCAGTTCTTC

v_call: TRBV11-2
d_call: TRBD1
j_call: TRBJ1-2
clone_size: few
cdr3_aa: CASSFEGANGYTF
cdr3_nt: TGTGCCAGCAGCTTCGAGGGGGCGAATGGCTACACCTTC

v_call: TRBV5-8
d_call: -
j_call: TRBJ1-3
clone_size: -
cdr3_aa: CASSSLNTIYF
cdr3_nt: TGTGCCAGCAGCTCCTTAAACACCATATATTTT

v_call: TRBV19
d_call: -
j_call: TRBJ2-7
clone_size: many
cdr3_aa: CASSAAQYSYEQYF
cdr3_nt: TGTGCCAGTAGTGCGGCGCAGTACTCCTACGAGCAGTACTTC

v_call: TRBV18
d_call: TRBD2
j_call: TRBJ2-4
clone_size: -
cdr3_aa: CASSPPASGGDIQYF
cdr3_nt: TGTGCCAGCTCACCACCGGCTAGCGGAGGTGACATTCAGTACTTC

v_call: TRBV18
d_call: TRBD1
j_call: TRBJ1-2
clone_size: -
cdr3_aa: CASSPLSGGMVDGYTF
cdr3_nt: TGTGCCAGCTCACCACTTTCAGGGGGCATGGTTGATGGCTACACCTTC

v_call: TRBV30
d_call: -
j_call: TRBJ1-2
clone_size: -
cdr3_aa: CAWSLRGGGGYTF
cdr3_nt: TGTGCCTGGAGTCTTAGGGGGGGTGGCGGCTACACCTTC

v_call: TRBV7-2
d_call: -
j_call: TRBJ2-1
clone_size: -
cdr3_aa: CASSPQGVNEQFF
cdr3_nt: TGTGCCAGCAGCCCACAGGGTGTCAATGAGCAGTTCTTC

v_call: TRBV7-9
d_call: TRBD2
j_call: TRBJ2-1
clone_size: -
cdr3_aa: CASSLAGTSVEQFF
cdr3_nt: TGTGCCAGCAGCTTAGCGGGGACTAGCGTTGAGCAGTTCTTC